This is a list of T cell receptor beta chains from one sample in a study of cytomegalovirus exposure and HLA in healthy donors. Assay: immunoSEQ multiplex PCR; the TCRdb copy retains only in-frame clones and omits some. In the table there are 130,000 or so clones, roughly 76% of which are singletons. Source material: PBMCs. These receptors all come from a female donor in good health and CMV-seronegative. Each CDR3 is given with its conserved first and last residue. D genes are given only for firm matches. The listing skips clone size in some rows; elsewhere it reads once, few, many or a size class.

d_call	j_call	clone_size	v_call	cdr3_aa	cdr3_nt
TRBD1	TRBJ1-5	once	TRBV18	CASEKDRTNQPRHF	TGTGCCAGCGAAAAGGACAGGACAAATCAGCCCCGGCATTTT
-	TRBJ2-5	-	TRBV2	CASSRPVTGSQETQYF	TGTGCCAGCAGTCGCCCTGTGACAGGAAGCCAAGAGACCCAGTACTTC
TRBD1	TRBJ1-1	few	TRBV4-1	CASSFAGQGAGNTEAFF	TGCGCCAGCAGCTTCGCTGGACAGGGGGCAGGGAACACTGAAGCTTTCTTT
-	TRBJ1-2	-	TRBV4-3	CASSQGEQGYGYTF	TGCGCCAGCAGCCAAGGGGAACAGGGATATGGCTACACCTTC
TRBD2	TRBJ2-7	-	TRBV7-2	CASSSGLAGQYEQYF	TGTGCCAGCAGTTCCGGACTAGCGGGGCAATACGAGCAGTACTTC
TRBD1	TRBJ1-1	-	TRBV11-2	CASSFSWDRGHWETEAFF	TGTGCCAGCAGCTTCTCTTGGGACAGGGGCCACTGGGAGACTGAAGCTTTCTTT
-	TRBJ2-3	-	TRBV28	CASSLEDRGADTQYF	TGTGCCAGCAGCCTGGAGGACCGCGGTGCGGATACGCAGTATTTT
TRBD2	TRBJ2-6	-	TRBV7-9	CSSSLTSGGSGANVLTF	TGTTCCAGCAGCTTAACTAGCGGGGGCTCTGGGGCCAACGTCCTGACTTTC
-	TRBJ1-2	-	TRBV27	CASSSSGLARGYTF	TGTGCCAGCAGTTCCTCAGGACTTGCGAGAGGCTACACCTTC
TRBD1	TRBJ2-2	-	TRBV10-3	CAIKESKGTANTGELFF	TGTGCCATCAAGGAGTCCAAGGGGACAGCGAACACCGGGGAGCTGTTTTTT
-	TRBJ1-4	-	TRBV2	CASSVEKRGEKLFF	TGTGCCAGCAGTGTCGAAAAACGGGGGGAAAAACTGTTTTTT
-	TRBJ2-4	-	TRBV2	CASRGRAGTWDIQYF	TGTGCCAGCAGGGGAAGGGCGGGAACGTGGGACATTCAGTACTTC
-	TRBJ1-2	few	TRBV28	CASSNQGYGYTF	TGTGCCAGCAGTAATCAGGGGTATGGCTACACCTTC
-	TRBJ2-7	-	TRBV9	CASSDAQGGEQYF	TGTGCCAGCAGCGACGCGCAGGGCGGCGAGCAGTACTTC
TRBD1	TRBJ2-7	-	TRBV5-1	CASSLLTGQGADEQYF	TGCGCCAGCAGCTTGTTGACCGGACAGGGGGCCGACGAGCAGTACTTC
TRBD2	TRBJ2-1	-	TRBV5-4	CASSAAHGGGARPFTPEQFF	TGTGCCAGCAGCGCCGCGCACGGCGGGGGGGCCCGCCCCTTTACTCCTGAGCAGTTCTTC
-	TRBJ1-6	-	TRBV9	CASSASTGSNSPLHF	TGTGCCAGCAGCGCCTCAACAGGGTCTAATTCACCCCTCCACTTT
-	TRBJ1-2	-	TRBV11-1	CASSSMTGTYGYTF	TGTGCCAGCAGCTCCATGACAGGCACCTATGGCTACACCTTC
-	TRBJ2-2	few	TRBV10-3	CAISEEAAGELFF	TGTGCCATCAGCGAGGAGGCGGCCGGGGAGCTGTTTTTT
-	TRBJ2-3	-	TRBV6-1	CASLLNRGGDTQYF	TGTGCCAGCCTTTTAAACAGGGGGGGAGATACGCAGTATTTT
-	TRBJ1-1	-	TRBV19	CASSISVRGSTEAFF	TGTGCCAGTAGTATCAGTGTTAGGGGTAGCACTGAAGCTTTCTTT
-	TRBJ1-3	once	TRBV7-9	CSSSLEGGSGNTIYF	TGTTCCAGCAGCTTAGAAGGGGGCTCTGGAAACACCATATATTTT
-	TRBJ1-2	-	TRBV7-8	CASSFISRGDGYTF	TGTGCCAGCAGCTTCATTTCCAGGGGAGATGGCTACACCTTC
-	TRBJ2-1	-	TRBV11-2	CASSPDSLSSYNEQFF	TGTGCCAGCAGCCCAGACAGTTTAAGCTCCTACAATGAGCAGTTCTTC
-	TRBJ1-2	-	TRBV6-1	CASSGSGTLNYGYTF	TGTGCCAGCAGTGGAAGCGGGACACTTAACTATGGCTACACCTTC
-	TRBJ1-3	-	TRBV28	CASSDSSGNTIYF	TGTGCCAGCAGCGACAGTTCTGGAAACACCATATATTTT
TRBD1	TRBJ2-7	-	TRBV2	CASDPWDRGDEQYF	TGTGCCAGCGACCCGTGGGACAGGGGCGACGAGCAGTACTTC